This note documents a single TCR beta chain sequence. Generated by immunoSEQ multiplex PCR, the TCRdb table keeps only in-frame clones and is missing some. The data show more than 95,000 clones, around 92% seen once. These data come from a study of control samples from healthy donors and cancer patients. V was clipped by 4 bases and J by 3 bases; unmatched bases: 7. Germline CDR1 is SQVTM and CDR2 is ANQGSEA. The CDR3 has 14 residues. Sequencing was carried out using PBMCs. The source is an older man with head and neck cancer. The chain employs TRBV29-1 and TRBJ2-7; 9 bases agree with TRBD2. CDR3 nucleotides: TGCAGCGTTGGCCAGACTAGCGGCATCTACGAGCAGTACTTC. It yields the protein CSVGQTSGIYEQYF.